One and the same sample provided the 26 T cell receptor beta chains below, sequenced in a study of T cells in Graves' hyperthyroidism and ophthalmopathy. TCR beta CDR3 regions were amplified from RNA transcripts. With the HTBI primer set, the TCR CDR3 went through a first round of RT-PCR. Each CDR3 protein is one row after TCRdb ran MiXCR on the multiplex PCR reads. The sample consists of roughly 110,000 distinct CDR3 sequences, 15% to 20% of them appearing once. The specimen sequenced was blood. These TCRs come from a woman in her forties or fifties with Graves' hyperthyroidism.

This clonotype was seen repeatedly, ten times or more. This chain joins TRBV24-1 and TRBJ2-7; 13 bases map to TRBD2. The germline CDR1 and CDR2 sequences are KGHDR and SFDVKD. Germline trimming cut 4 bases from V and 3 bases from J; bases unmatched to any gene: 2. This CDR3 spans 15 amino acids. Here the CDR3 DNA reads TGTGCCACCAGTGACAGGACTAGCGGGAGCTACGAGCAGTACTTC. Translated, it gives CATSDRTSGSYEQYF.

This clonotype was detected many times. The genes are TRBV30 and TRBJ2-1; TRBD2 matches at 8 bases. Germline assignment: CDR1 GTSNPN and CDR2 SVGIG (reference sequence). The ends lost 0 bases at V and 6 bases at J; junction bases unmatched: 13. The CDR3 loop spans 17 amino acids. The CDR3 here is CAWSVRGGPAGANEQFF. The CDR3 DNA sequence: TGTGCCTGGAGTGTACGGGGGGGGCCAGCGGGAGCCAATGAGCAGTTCTTC.

This clonotype was observed at least ten times. The genes are TRBV14 and TRBJ2-1, with D tentatively TRBD2 (5 bases). The CDR3 runs to 15 residues. V lost 0 bases to trimming and J lost 7 bases, with 13 bases between them. The germline CDR1 and CDR2 sequences are SGHDN and FVKESK. The CDR3 here is CASSQDLTRANEQFF. CDR3 sequence (DNA): TGTGCCAGCAGCCAAGATCTAACGCGGGCAAATGAGCAGTTCTTC. The entire variable domain, with the rest obtained from reference TRBV14 and TRBJ2-1, is as follows: EAGVTQFPSHSVIEKGQTVTLRCDPISGHDNLYWYRRVMGKEIKFLLHFVKESKQDESGMPNNRFLAERTGGTYSTLKVQPAELEDSGVYFCASSQDLTRANEQFFGPGTRLTVL.

V is TRBV11-2 and J is TRBJ2-1; 10 bases align to TRBD2. Per the germline V gene, CDR1 is SGHAT and CDR2 is FQNNGV. Trimming at V came to 2 bases and at J to 2 bases, leaving 18 bases not matched to a gene. The CDR3 has 21 amino acids. The CDR3 DNA reads TGTGCCAGCAGCTTAAAGTGGAGCAGGGCTAGCGGGAGCGGGACCTACAATGAGCAGTTCTTC. It yields the protein CASSLKWSRASGSGTYNEQFF.

This clonotype has ten or more counts. CDR3 bases: TGTGCCGTACCACGAACCAGGGAGAACTATGGCTACACCTTC. Its translation: CAVPRTRENYGYTF. The chain joins TRBV28 to TRBJ1-2; D is perhaps TRBD1 (5 bases). CDR3 size: 14 residues. CDR1 and CDR2 from the germline V gene are MDHEN and SYDVKM. Trimming took 11 bases from V and 2 from J, leaving 18 bases between them.

This clonotype was seen repeatedly, ten times or more. This rearrangement joins TRBV6-2 or TRBV6-3 to TRBJ2-2; 14 bases agree with TRBD2. V shed 10 bases and J 8 bases; nucleotides not matched to a gene: 6. The CDR3 runs to 14 residues. Germline CDR1 MNHEY, CDR2 SVGEGT. CDR3 in amino acids: CATSGTSGRGELFF. The CDR3 region has the DNA TGTGCCACCTCCGGGACTAGCGGGAGAGGGGAGCTGTTTTTT.

This clonotype was detected many times. The gene calls are TRBV5-1 and TRBJ2-1; 7 nucleotides agree with TRBD2. CDR1 is SGHRS, CDR2 YFSETQ, per germline. The length of the CDR3 is 15 residues. With 4 bases clipped from V and 3 bases from J, the junction kept 7 bases outside the gene matches. CDR3 amino acids: CASSPGRAGYNEQFF. Here the CDR3 DNA reads TGCGCCAGCAGCCCGGGGAGGGCTGGCTACAATGAGCAGTTCTTC. The variable domain in full, completed from reference TRBV5-1 and TRBJ2-1, reads KAGVTQTPRYLIKTRGQQVTLSCSPISGHRSVSWYQQTPGQGLQFLFEYFSETQRNKGNFPGRFSGRQFSNSRSEMNVSTLELGDSALYLCASSPGRAGYNEQFFGPGTRLTVL.

Many counts were recorded for this clonotype. The V call is TRBV20-1, the J call TRBJ2-5; possibly TRBD1 for D (6 bases). The CDR3 runs to 11 residues. Trimming shortened V by 4 bases and J by 6 bases, and 9 bases separated the two germline ends. Germline loops: CDR1 DFQATT, CDR2 SNEGSKA (reference sequence). The CDR3 loop reads CSATQGKTQYF. CDR3 DNA: TGCAGTGCTACACAGGGAAAGACCCAGTACTTC.

This clonotype was recorded only once. This chain uses TRBV2 with TRBJ2-1, with 11 bases that match TRBD2. Germline assignment: CDR1 SNHLY and CDR2 FYNNEI. The trim removed 6 bases at V and 7 bases at J, leaving 5 bases unmatched. The CDR3 runs 14 residues. CDR3: CASSLLAGVNEQFF. CDR3 DNA sequence: TGTGCCAGCAGCCTACTAGCGGGAGTAAATGAGCAGTTCTTC. The whole variable domain, remainder taken from reference TRBV2 and TRBJ2-1, is EPEVTQTPSHQVTQMGQEVILRCVPISNHLYFYWYRQILGQKVEFLVSFYNNEISEKSEIFDDQFSVERPDGSNFTLKIRSTKLEDSAMYFCASSLLAGVNEQFFGPGTRLTVL.

This clonotype was observed many times. The chain is built from TRBV5-1 and TRBJ2-3; 12 bases align to TRBD2. CDR3 length equals 16 residues. Trimming cost V 3 bases and J 3 bases; bases outside gene matches: 5. Germline V gives CDR1 SGHRS, CDR2 YFSETQ. The CDR3 is CASSSQTSGGTDTQYF. DNA for the CDR3: TGCGCCAGCAGCTCGCAAACTAGCGGGGGGACAGATACGCAGTATTTT. Looking up the rest from reference TRBV5-1 and TRBJ2-3 gives the full variable domain: KAGVTQTPRYLIKTRGQQVTLSCSPISGHRSVSWYQQTPGQGLQFLFEYFSETQRNKGNFPGRFSGRQFSNSRSEMNVSTLELGDSALYLCASSSQTSGGTDTQYFGPGTRLTVL.

At least ten counts were recorded for this clonotype. The chain recombines TRBV20-1 with TRBJ2-3; TRBD2 agrees at 10 bases. From germline, CDR1 is DFQATT and CDR2 SNEGSKA (reference sequence). CDR3 length: 15 residues. Unmatched junction bases numbered 6, after V lost 5 bases and J lost 1 base. CDR3 DNA sequence: TGCAGTGCTGTGACCGGGACTAGCGGCACAGATACGCAGTATTTT. Protein: CSAVTGTSGTDTQYF.

This clonotype appeared many times. The rearrangement links TRBV7-3 to TRBJ2-5; 9 bases match TRBD2. Trimming cost V 1 base and J 7 bases; bases outside gene matches: 10. This CDR3 has 16 amino acids. Germline-derived CDR1 and CDR2 are SGHTA and FQGTGA. CDR3 in DNA: TGTGCCAGCAGCTTAAACCCCGGTAATAGCGGGGGGACCCAGTACTTC. This sequence encodes CASSLNPGNSGGTQYF.

In this sample, this clonotype turned up many times. The chain carries TRBV5-1 and TRBJ2-4; tentative D call: TRBD2 (6 bases). The CDR3 spans 17 residues. The germline V gene encodes CDR1 SGHRS and CDR2 YFSETQ. Trimming removed 0 bases from V and 4 bases from J, with 17 bases in between. CDR3: CASSLGFSWRGKNIQYF. Here the CDR3 DNA reads TGCGCCAGCAGCTTGGGGTTCTCTTGGAGGGGTAAAAACATTCAGTACTTC. The entire variable domain, with the rest obtained from reference TRBV5-1 and TRBJ2-4, is as follows: KAGVTQTPRYLIKTRGQQVTLSCSPISGHRSVSWYQQTPGQGLQFLFEYFSETQRNKGNFPGRFSGRQFSNSRSEMNVSTLELGDSALYLCASSLGFSWRGKNIQYFGAGTRLSVL.

The table lists this clonotype with many counts. The V and J genes are TRBV20-1 and TRBJ1-2; D gene ambiguous. Trimming shortened V by 4 bases and J by 3 bases, and 6 bases separated the two germline ends. This CDR3 contains 11 residues. CDR1 and CDR2 from the germline V gene are DFQATT and SNEGSKA (reference sequence). CDR3 coding DNA: TGCAGTGCTAAACGGGACTATGGCTACACCTTC. It codes for CSAKRDYGYTF.

This clonotype came up many times. V and J are TRBV12-3 or TRBV12-4 and TRBJ2-5, with D maybe TRBD2 (6 bases). CDR3 length: 15 amino acids. Trimming shortened V by 6 bases and J by 3 bases, and 17 bases separated the two germline ends. The CDR3 region is CASSLGGGREETQYF. For the CDR3, the DNA is TGTGCCAGCAGCCTAGGCGGAGGGCGCGAAGAGACCCAGTACTTC.

This clonotype was counted ten times or more. The V and J genes are TRBV5-1 and TRBJ2-1, with TRBD1 identical over 8 bases. The length of the CDR3 is 16 residues. Germline trimming cut 0 bases from V and 4 bases from J; bases unmatched to any gene: 6. The germline gives CDR1 SGHRS, CDR2 YFSETQ. CDR3 loop: CASSLATGAIYNEQFF. CDR3 coding DNA: TGCGCCAGCAGCTTGGCGACAGGGGCTATATACAATGAGCAGTTCTTC.

This clonotype occurred many times. This rearrangement joins TRBV2 to TRBJ1-4, with TRBD1 identical over 8 bases. Trimming took 7 bases from V and 5 from J; bases not matched to a gene: 9. The germline V gene has CDR1 SNHLY and CDR2 FYNNEI. The CDR3 runs to 15 residues. CDR3 bases: TGTGCCAGCAATCAACGGACAGGGACGAATGAAAAACTGTTTTTT. Encoded protein: CASNQRTGTNEKLFF.

This clonotype was seen ten or more times. The chain employs TRBV20-1 and TRBJ2-3; tentatively, D is TRBD1 or TRBD2 (5 bases each). This CDR3 region has 15 residues. V gave up 4 bases and J gave up 0 bases, with 14 bases separating them. Germline-derived CDR1 and CDR2 are DFQATT and SNEGSKA (reference sequence). CDR3 region: CSANPGTLSTDTQYF. CDR3 bases: TGCAGTGCTAACCCCGGGACCCTGAGCACAGATACGCAGTATTTT.

This clonotype was counted a few times. Without the conserved terminal phenylalanine or tryptophan, this CDR3 likely stems from a read error. The chain couples TRBV20-1 to TRBJ2-1; D might be TRBD1 or TRBD2, each matching 6 bases. This CDR3 is built from 15 residues. Trimming removed 3 bases at V and 1 base at J, with 13 bases between. The germline CDR1 and CDR2 sequences are DFQATT and SNEGSKA (reference sequence). CDR3 residues: CSASPGALSYNEQFS. CDR3 DNA sequence: TGCAGTGCTAGTCCGGGGGCCCTATCCTACAATGAGCAGTTCTCC.

In its sample, this clonotype was seen many times. The chain couples TRBV6-1 to TRBJ1-1; possibly TRBD1 for D (5 bases). Trimming left V 7 bases short and J 5 bases short, with 8 bases between. The CDR3 loop spans 11 amino acids. From germline, CDR1 is MNHNS and CDR2 SASEGT. The chain's CDR3 is CASTEGTEAFF. The CDR3 nucleotides are TGTGCCAGCACTGAGGGGACTGAAGCTTTCTTT.

At least ten counts were recorded for this clonotype. The chain uses TRBV18 and TRBJ2-7, with 11 bases that match TRBD1. The CDR3 has 12 amino acids. In germline, CDR1 is KGHSH, CDR2 LQKENI. V trimming: 6 bases; J trimming: 7 bases; junction bases outside the gene matches: 2. In DNA form, the CDR3 reads TGTGCCAGCTCCGGACAGGGGGCGGAGCAGTACGTC. The encoded protein is CASSGQGAEQYV.

At least ten counts were recorded for this clonotype. The rearrangement joins TRBV4-2 to TRBJ2-7; the D gene is possibly TRBD2 (5 bases). This CDR3 is 13 amino acids long. V lost 1 base and J 5 bases, leaving 9 bases between the germline ends. The germline gives CDR1 LGHNA, CDR2 YNFKEQ. In nucleotides, the CDR3 is TGTGCCAGCAGCCAAGCATCCGGGAACGAGCAGTACTTC. This encodes CASSQASGNEQYF.

This clonotype was counted at least ten times. The rearrangement uses TRBV6-1 and TRBJ1-5; D gene unclear. The CDR3 contains 15 residues. Germline-derived CDR1 and CDR2 are MNHNS and SASEGT. V was shortened by 6 bases and J by 0 bases, with 12 bases between the two germline ends. CDR3 protein: CASRAEFYSNQPQHF. CDR3 nucleotides: TGTGCCAGCAGGGCTGAATTTTATAGCAATCAGCCCCAGCATTTT.

This clonotype was found many times. The chain joins TRBV19 to TRBJ1-1, with a weak D call TRBD1 (5 bases). Between the trimmed V and J ends, which lost 7 bases and 1 base, there was a span of 13 bases. This CDR3 comprises 14 residues. The germline gives CDR1 LNHDA, CDR2 SQIVND (reference sequence). The DNA for the CDR3 is TGTGCCAGTACTATGGGACCGGGGAACACTGAAGCTTTCTTT. Translation gives CASTMGPGNTEAFF.

This clonotype has at least ten counts. The chain combines TRBV7-2 with TRBJ2-1; D perhaps matches TRBD2 (6 bases). The CDR3 runs 17 residues. V gave up 6 bases and J gave up 4 bases, with 22 bases separating them. Germline V gives CDR1 SGHTA, CDR2 FQGNSA. The DNA for the CDR3 is TGTGCCAGCAGGAACCCTATACCGGGACTGGCGTACAATGAGCAGTTCTTC. It specifies CASRNPIPGLAYNEQFF.

This clonotype was seen many times. The chain recombines TRBV5-1 with TRBJ1-5, with TRBD1 matching over 7 bases. Germline CDR1 is SGHRS and CDR2 is YFSETQ. The CDR3 has 14 amino acids. With 4 bases clipped from V and 3 bases from J, the junction kept 4 bases outside the gene matches. CDR3 nucleotide sequence: TGCGCCAGCAGCACGGGACAGCCCAATCAGCCCCAGCATTTT. Protein: CASSTGQPNQPQHF. Variable domain in full (rest from reference TRBV5-1 and TRBJ1-5): KAGVTQTPRYLIKTRGQQVTLSCSPISGHRSVSWYQQTPGQGLQFLFEYFSETQRNKGNFPGRFSGRQFSNSRSEMNVSTLELGDSALYLCASSTGQPNQPQHFGDGTRLSIL.